The 12 T cell receptor beta chains listed next were all sequenced from one sample in a study of T-cell reconstitution after alpha-beta-depleted transplantation in children. Unique molecular identifiers were incorporated during preparation of the TCRbeta library. TCRdb re-derived calls from the PCR reads in MiXCR, one entry per CDR3 protein. Here the sample spans roughly 100,000 distinct CDR3 sequences, around 5.9% being singletons. Sequenced material: PBMCs, mostly from graft donor cells, taken 60 days after TCRalphabeta/CD19-depleted stem cell transplant. Receptors originate from a female patient aged 2 to 10 who had a stem cell transplant for Fanconi anemia, so the T cells may come from the graft donor.

This clonotype was observed many times. The chain carries TRBV2 and TRBJ2-3; D is possibly TRBD1 (5 bases). Germline CDR1 is SNHLY and CDR2 is FYNNEI. The length of the CDR3 is 13 residues. The V end was cut by 8 bases, the J end by 1 base, with 10 bases between. DNA of the CDR3: TGTGCCAGCCGGTCCAGGGGCACAGATACGCAGTATTTT. It translates to CASRSRGTDTQYF.

This chain joins TRBV9 and TRBJ2-2, with TRBD2 identical over 9 bases. The germline CDR1 and CDR2 sequences are SGDLS and YYNGEE. The CDR3 has 16 residues. Germline trimming cut 2 bases from V and 5 bases from J; bases unmatched to any gene: 7. The CDR3 spells CASSVTAGGWTGELFF. Written as DNA, the CDR3 is TGTGCCAGCAGCGTTACAGCGGGAGGTTGGACCGGGGAGCTGTTTTTT.

This clonotype was found many times. The V and J genes are TRBV7-3 and TRBJ2-1; TRBD2 aligns across 7 bases. The CDR3 runs 18 residues. Per germline, CDR1 SGHTA and CDR2 FQGTGA. J gave up 5 bases and V 2 bases, and 15 bases lay outside the gene matches. The CDR3 nucleotides are TGTGCCAGCAGCTTAGGGGTCTTGGCGGGGGACGGTGACAATGAGCAGTTCTTC. It encodes CASSLGVLAGDGDNEQFF.

The chain carries TRBV21-1 and TRBJ1-2; the table gives TRBD1 as D, unverified against the DNA. TRBV21-1 is a pseudogene segment. The length of the CDR3 is 17 residues. DNA for the CDR3: TGTGCCAGCAGCCCCCCCGGGCTCCCTCGGGGGGCCTATGGCTACACCTTC. Encoded protein: CASSPPGLPRGAYGYTF.

This clonotype has more than one count but fewer than ten. The chain employs TRBV10-2 and TRBJ2-7; the match to TRBD1 covers 9 bases. J lost 1 base, V lost 7 bases, and 5 bases had no gene match. The length of the CDR3 is 14 residues. Germline-derived CDR1 and CDR2 are WSHSY and SAAADI. The CDR3 loop is CASTSGTGSYEQYF. CDR3 nucleotide sequence: TGCGCCAGCACCTCCGGGACAGGGTCCTACGAGCAGTACTTC.

This clonotype was observed a handful of times. The chain joins TRBV5-1 to TRBJ2-2; TRBD1 might be the D (6 bases). Germline V lookup: CDR1 SGHRS, CDR2 YFSETQ. The CDR3 extends over 16 amino acids. V lost 0 bases, J lost 8 bases, and 17 bases lay in between. CDR3 nucleotide sequence: TGCGCCAGCAGCTTGGTTGCGGGCACAGGGCCGGGGGAGCTGTTTTTT. Its translation is CASSLVAGTGPGELFF.

Ten or more counts support this clonotype. The chain's CDR3 is CASSKNRGLGELFF. DNA for the CDR3: TGCGCCAGCAGCAAGAACAGGGGGCTGGGGGAGCTGTTTTTT. The chain joins TRBV4-1 to TRBJ2-2, with 9 bases that match TRBD1. Germline V gene lookup returns CDR1 MGHRA and CDR2 YSYEKL. The length of the CDR3 is 14 residues. The V segment lost 5 bases and the J segment 8 bases; nucleotides outside the gene matches: 6.

This clonotype was seen at least ten times. This chain's CDR3 is CASKGPANTGELFF. In DNA form, the CDR3 reads TGTGCCAGCAAGGGTCCAGCGAACACCGGGGAGCTGTTTTTT. V usage is TRBV28 and J usage is TRBJ2-2; D ambiguous. There are 14 residues in the CDR3. Germline assignment: CDR1 MDHEN and CDR2 SYDVKM. V gave up 7 bases and J gave up 0 bases, with 9 bases separating them.

This clonotype was seen only a few times. The chain uses TRBV5-1 and TRBJ1-2, with D hard to call. CDR3 size: 15 residues. V lost 0 bases and J lost 8, with 17 bases in between. Per the germline V gene, CDR1 is SGHRS and CDR2 is YFSETQ. The CDR3: CASSLAADRQAGYTF. As DNA, the CDR3 is TGCGCCAGCAGCTTGGCTGCAGATCGTCAGGCCGGCTACACCTTC.

The chain carries TRBV10-1 and TRBJ2-5; TRBD1 aligns across 9 bases. The CDR3 has 17 amino acids. The junction had 7 bases not matched to a gene; V was cut back by 0 bases and J by 2 bases. Germline V gene data show CDR1 as WNHNN and CDR2 as SYGVQD (reference sequence). The CDR3 region has the DNA TGCGCCAGCAGTGAGTCGCCGGGGGACAGGGAGCAAGAGACCCAGTACTTC. This translates into CASSESPGDREQETQYF.

This clonotype was recorded many times. This chain joins TRBV29-1 and TRBJ1-3; unclear D gene. The V end was cut by 0 bases, the J end by 2 bases, with 17 bases between. This CDR3 has 17 residues. From germline, CDR1 is SQVTM and CDR2 ANQGSEA. In DNA, the CDR3 is TGCAGCGTTGAAGATGGTTGGTTGGCAGGTGCTGGAAACACCATATATTTT. Translation gives CSVEDGWLAGAGNTIYF.

This clonotype has ten or more counts. The rearrangement uses TRBV28 and TRBJ2-7, with D possibly being TRBD1 (6 bases). This CDR3 contains 16 residues. Germline V gene lookup returns CDR1 MDHEN and CDR2 SYDVKM. V was pared by 3 bases and J by 2 bases, with 17 bases between. CDR3 region: CASSFRAGAIAYEQYF. The CDR3 region has the DNA TGTGCCAGCAGTTTCCGGGCAGGGGCAATAGCCTACGAGCAGTACTTC.